This TCR beta chain was sequenced in a study of PD-1 blockade in classical Hodgkin lymphoma. Turning to the study itself: Patients received nivolumab 3 mg/kg intravenously every 2 weeks.

A note on this clone: What it binds is not known.

Time point given: cycle 4 day 1 (C4D1), after less than seven weeks of nivolumab. Brentuximab vedotin exposure varied, and every patient relapsed after autologous stem cell transplantation. Best responses included complete response and partial response; otherwise, the best response was progressive disease. Generated by immunoSEQ multiplex PCR, the TCRdb table keeps only in-frame clones and is missing some. The sample shows some 100,000 clones, under 95% of them seen only once. Whole-study results and caveats: At C4D1, TCR diversity had climbed significantly for CD4+ cells, though not for CD8+ cells.

The receptor was derived from a human donor with classical Hodgkin lymphoma. The sample consisted of peripheral blood mononuclear cells (PBMCs), taken before the fourth cycle of nivolumab.

CDR3 amino acids: CASSPTQALAKNIQYF. The CDR3 bases are TGTGCCAGCAGCCCCACCCAGGCGCTAGCCAAAAACATTCAGTACTTC. The V gene is TRBV11-2, the J gene TRBJ2-4; D unclear. V was shortened by 5 bases and J by 0 bases, with 14 bases between the two germline ends. CDR1 SGHAT and CDR2 FQNNGV come from the germline V gene. This CDR3 is built from 16 residues.